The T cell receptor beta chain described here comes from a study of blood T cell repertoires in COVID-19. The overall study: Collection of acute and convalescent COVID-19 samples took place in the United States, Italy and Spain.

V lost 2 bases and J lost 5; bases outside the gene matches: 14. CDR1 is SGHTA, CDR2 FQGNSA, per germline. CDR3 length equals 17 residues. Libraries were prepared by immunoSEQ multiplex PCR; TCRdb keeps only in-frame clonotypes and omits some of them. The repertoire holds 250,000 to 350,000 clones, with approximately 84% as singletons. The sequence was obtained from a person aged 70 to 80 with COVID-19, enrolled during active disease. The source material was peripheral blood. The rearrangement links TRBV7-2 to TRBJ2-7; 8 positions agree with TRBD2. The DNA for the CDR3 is TGTGCCAGCAGCTTAAATTTAGCGGGACTATCTATTCACGAGCAGTACTTC. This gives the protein CASSLNLAGLSIHEQYF.